This T cell receptor (beta chain) was found in a study of shared clonotypes between healthy human individuals. Turning to the study itself: Donors were a couple of women and a few men aged 18 to 49.

CD45RO negativity and positive selection for CCR7 defined naive CD8 cells, a population that excluded terminally differentiated effector memory CD45RA+ cells. CDR3 length: 14 residues. The V gene's germline CDR1 is MNHNY and CDR2 SVGAGI (reference sequence). The V segment lost 2 bases and the J segment 6 bases; nucleotides outside the gene matches: 1. Remarks on this clone: Its antigen is not known.

Study observations and caveats: Sampling covered nothing but blood. Tissue TCR repertoires likely differ from those found in blood. Non-shared clonotypes showed lower generation probabilities than clonotypes common to all four donors.

Data came from immunoSEQ multiplex PCR; TCRdb stores just in-frame clones and leaves some out. The sample consists of around 2.1 million clones, around 93% of them appearing once. The chain has TRBV6-6 and TRBJ2-1, with 10 bases that match TRBD2. The receptor was derived from a young man in good health. Some clones in this sample may be carry-over from other donors' samples. Sequencing input: naive CD8+ T cells from PBMCs. CDR3 protein: CASSYKREGNEQFF. CDR3 nucleotides: TGTGCCAGCAGTTACAAGCGGGAGGGCAATGAGCAGTTCTTC.